Below are 23 T cell receptor beta chains sequenced from a single sample in a study of T-cell reconstitution after alpha-beta-depleted transplantation in children. Unique molecular identifiers were incorporated into the prepared TCRbeta library. One entry per CDR3 protein, called by TCRdb with MiXCR from the PCR reads. The profile shows about 220,000 distinct CDR3 sequences, about a sixth of them singletons. Specimen: PBMCs, mostly from graft donor cells, collected 360 days after TCRalphabeta/CD19-depleted stem cell transplant. These TCRs come from a male patient aged 2 to 9 who had a stem cell transplant for acute lymphoblastic leukemia, so the T cells may come from the graft donor.

This clonotype occurred a few times. This chain connects TRBV27 to TRBJ2-1, with 15 bases lining up with TRBD2. V trimming: 5 bases; J trimming: 4 bases; junction bases outside the gene matches: 3. The CDR3 sequence is 16 residues long. Germline assignment: CDR1 MNHEY and CDR2 SMNVEV (reference sequence). DNA for the CDR3: TGTGCCAGCAGTCGAGGACTAGCGGGAGGGTACAATGAGCAGTTCTTC. Translated, it gives CASSRGLAGGYNEQFF.

The V and J genes are TRBV28 and TRBJ1-2, with D possibly being TRBD1 (5 bases). Germline V gives CDR1 MDHEN, CDR2 SYDVKM. The CDR3 runs to 13 residues. The germline V and J ends were trimmed by 4 bases and 4 bases, with 10 bases remaining between them. The CDR3 protein is CASSSRDGYGYTF. The CDR3 DNA reads as TGTGCCAGCAGTTCGAGGGACGGCTATGGCTACACCTTC.

This clonotype turned up a few times. CDR3 in amino acids: CASSSDPTGWGYGYTF. The CDR3 DNA reads as TGTGCCAGCAGCTCGGACCCGACAGGCTGGGGTTATGGCTACACCTTC. J is TRBJ1-2 and V is TRBV7-9, with D maybe TRBD1 (6 bases). Germline V gives CDR1 SEHNR, CDR2 FQNEAQ (reference sequence). This CDR3 is 16 amino acids long. The V end was cut by 4 bases, the J end by 5 bases, with 20 bases between.

The V call is TRBV5-1, the J call TRBJ2-1; 10 bases line up with TRBD1. V shed 3 bases, J shed 7 bases, and the junction held 7 bases outside the gene matches. Germline assignment: CDR1 SGHRS and CDR2 YFSETQ. The CDR3 contains 15 residues. CDR3 loop: CASSSDRGLKNEQFF. The DNA for the CDR3 is TGCGCCAGCAGCTCCGACAGGGGGCTTAAAAATGAGCAGTTCTTC.

J is TRBJ2-3 and V is TRBV7-6; 8 bases match TRBD1. V dropped 5 bases and J dropped 4; count of bases not matched to a gene: 8. This CDR3 spans 15 amino acids. The germline gives CDR1 SGHVS, CDR2 FNYEAQ. As DNA, the CDR3 is TGTGCCAGCAGCAGCTACAGGGGGAGCGCAGATACGCAGTATTTT. It codes for CASSSYRGSADTQYF. Complete variable domain (other parts from reference TRBV7-6 and TRBJ2-3): GAGVSQSPRYKVTKRGQDVALRCDPISGHVSLYWYRQALGQGPEFLTYFNYEAQQDKSGLPNDRFSAERPEGSISTLTIQRTEQRDSAMYRCASSSYRGSADTQYFGPGTRLTVL.

This clonotype has a handful of counts. The V call is TRBV5-1, the J call TRBJ2-1; 9 nucleotides agree with TRBD1. After removal of 0 bases from V and 5 bases from J, the junction contained 3 bases not matched to a gene. The germline CDR1 and CDR2 sequences are SGHRS and YFSETQ. The CDR3 runs 15 residues. The CDR3 DNA sequence: TGCGCCAGCAGCTTGGTGACAGGGGGAAACAATGAGCAGTTCTTC. Amino acid sequence: CASSLVTGGNNEQFF. The whole variable domain, filled in from reference TRBV5-1 and TRBJ2-1, reads KAGVTQTPRYLIKTRGQQVTLSCSPISGHRSVSWYQQTPGQGLQFLFEYFSETQRNKGNFPGRFSGRQFSNSRSEMNVSTLELGDSALYLCASSLVTGGNNEQFFGPGTRLTVL.

The chain is built from TRBV29-1 and TRBJ2-5; D gene unclear. V gave up 8 bases and J gave up 1 base, with 14 bases separating them. This CDR3 is built from 13 residues. Per germline, CDR1 SQVTM and CDR2 ANQGSEA. The CDR3 nucleotides are TGCAGCAGTGGACCAATCCTCCAAGAGACCCAGTACTTC. It encodes CSSGPILQETQYF.

The chain has TRBV10-3 and TRBJ1-2; D may be TRBD1 (5 bases). This CDR3 has 15 amino acids. V lost 0 bases to trimming and J lost 2 bases, with 10 bases between them. CDR1 and CDR2 from the germline V gene are ENHRY and SYGVKD. The chain's CDR3 is CAISESLGANYGYTF. DNA for the CDR3: TGTGCCATCAGTGAGTCGTTAGGGGCAAACTATGGCTACACCTTC.

The chain employs TRBV29-1 and TRBJ2-5; the D gene could be TRBD1 or TRBD2 (6 bases each). Per germline, CDR1 SQVTM and CDR2 ANQGSEA. With 0 bases removed from V and 2 bases from J, the gap between germline ends came to 10 bases. CDR3 size: 14 residues. CDR3 amino acids: CSVEEGGLQETQYF. In DNA, the CDR3 is TGCAGCGTTGAAGAGGGGGGCCTGCAAGAGACCCAGTACTTC.

This clonotype was seen only a few times. The chain joins TRBV7-2 to TRBJ2-5, with TRBD2 identical over 11 bases. Germline V gene lookup returns CDR1 SGHTA and CDR2 FQGNSA. This CDR3 contains 14 residues. V was pared by 3 bases and J by 5 bases, with 2 bases of the junction left unmatched. CDR3 coding DNA: TGTGCCAGCAGCTTTAGCGGGGGGGGTGAGACCCAGTACTTC. It is translated as CASSFSGGGETQYF.

This clonotype was counted a few times. This chain connects TRBV12-3 or TRBV12-4 to TRBJ2-3, with D perhaps matching TRBD2 (5 bases). Trimming stripped 6 bases from V and 2 bases from J, with 9 bases between. This CDR3 has 13 residues. CDR3 residues: CASSPGDTDTQYF. In DNA form, the CDR3 reads TGTGCCAGCAGCCCCGGGGACACAGATACGCAGTATTTT.

The chain combines TRBV5-1 with TRBJ2-2, with 10 positions matching TRBD1. The CDR3 sequence is 16 residues long. Germline V gene data show CDR1 as SGHRS and CDR2 as YFSETQ. V dropped 4 bases and J dropped 7; count of bases not matched to a gene: 10. The CDR3 DNA reads TGCGCCAGCAGCCCCGAGACAGGGGGCGTCGGCGGGGAGCTGTTTTTT. It is translated as CASSPETGGVGGELFF. The whole variable domain, filled in from reference TRBV5-1 and TRBJ2-2, reads KAGVTQTPRYLIKTRGQQVTLSCSPISGHRSVSWYQQTPGQGLQFLFEYFSETQRNKGNFPGRFSGRQFSNSRSEMNVSTLELGDSALYLCASSPETGGVGGELFFGEGSRLTVL.

This clonotype was recorded at least ten times. V usage is TRBV12-3 or TRBV12-4 and J usage is TRBJ2-7; D might be TRBD2 (5 bases). V lost 5 bases and J lost 5, with 19 bases in between. The CDR3 runs to 15 residues. The chain's CDR3 is CASSPESGPAHEQYF. The CDR3, as DNA: TGTGCCAGCAGTCCCGAAAGCGGCCCGGCCCACGAGCAGTACTTC.

The gene calls are TRBV6-1 and TRBJ1-1; no reliable D call. CDR3 length: 15 amino acids. CDR1 and CDR2 (germline): MNHNS, SASEGT. Trimming cost V 5 bases and J 1 base, with 14 bases left between them. The CDR3 bases are TGTGCCAGCAGTATGAAAAAACCCCCGAACACTGAAGCTTTCTTT. Translation gives CASSMKKPPNTEAFF.

V is TRBV7-9 and J is TRBJ1-5; 8 bases match TRBD1. V shed 4 bases and J 6 bases; nucleotides not matched to a gene: 8. The CDR3 runs 15 residues. Germline V gene lookup returns CDR1 SEHNR and CDR2 FQNEAQ (reference sequence). Here the CDR3 DNA reads TGTGCCAGCAGCTGGGCAGGGGGCGAAGGTCAGCCCCAGCATTTT. Translating gives CASSWAGGEGQPQHF.

The chain has TRBV7-9 and TRBJ2-5, with 11 nucleotides matching TRBD2. J was trimmed by 2 bases and V by 5 bases; bases with no gene match: 4. CDR1 is SEHNR and CDR2 is FQNEAQ in the germline V gene (reference sequence). The CDR3 sequence is 15 residues long. The CDR3 region is CASSKLAGAQETQYF. The CDR3 DNA follows: TGTGCCAGCAGCAAACTAGCGGGGGCTCAAGAGACCCAGTACTTC.

The rearrangement links TRBV2 to TRBJ2-6; D gene uncertain. Germline V lookup: CDR1 SNHLY, CDR2 FYNNEI. V lost 3 bases and J 0 bases, leaving 6 bases between the germline ends. The CDR3 is 15 residues long. In nucleotides, the CDR3 is TGTGCCAGCAGTGAGGCTTTCTCTGGGGCCAACGTCCTGACTTTC. Translating it yields CASSEAFSGANVLTF.

A word on this clonotype: The junction differs from germline at one of its ends, possibly a read error. The chain uses TRBV6-2 or TRBV6-3 and TRBJ2-7, with 7 bases fitting TRBD1. CDR3 length: 14 amino acids. Germline CDR1 is MNHEY and CDR2 is SVGEGT. CDR3 bases: TGTGCCAACAGTTACATCGACAGGGAGAACGAGCAGTACTTC. Amino acid sequence: CANSYIDRENEQYF.

The rearrangement uses TRBV7-2 and TRBJ2-5; 7 bases fit TRBD2. The J segment lost 4 bases and the V segment lost 9 bases, leaving 14 bases of the junction unmatched. Germline V CDR1 and CDR2: SGHTA, FQGNSA. This CDR3 contains 15 residues. CDR3 sequence: CARTNLSSGLETQYF. The CDR3 nucleotides are TGTGCCAGAACCAACCTTTCTAGCGGATTAGAGACCCAGTACTTC.

The rearrangement joins TRBV28 to TRBJ2-7, with D possibly being TRBD2 (5 bases). Trimming took 6 bases from V and 2 from J, leaving 23 bases between them. This CDR3 has 17 amino acids. Germline V gives CDR1 MDHEN, CDR2 SYDVKM. CDR3 sequence reads: CASRSPGIGEVPYEQYF. Here the CDR3 DNA reads TGTGCCAGCAGATCCCCCGGGATTGGAGAAGTCCCCTACGAGCAGTACTTC.

V usage is TRBV7-2 and J usage is TRBJ2-3, with TRBD2 identical over 9 bases. The germline CDR1 and CDR2 sequences are SGHTA and FQGNSA. J gave up 2 bases and V 1 base, and 1 base lay outside the gene matches. The CDR3 spans 15 residues. CDR3 bases: TGTGCCAGCAGCTTAGGCGGGGGGGCCACAGATACGCAGTATTTT. Protein: CASSLGGGATDTQYF.

J is TRBJ2-1 and V is TRBV12-3 or TRBV12-4; 8 bases line up with TRBD2. Germline trimming cut 5 bases from V and 5 bases from J; bases unmatched to any gene: 5. CDR3 length: 14 amino acids. The CDR3 DNA reads TGTGCCAGCAGTCTAACTAGCGGTCACAATGAGCAGTTCTTC. Translation gives CASSLTSGHNEQFF.

The chain has TRBV10-1 and TRBJ1-5; D is possibly TRBD1 (6 bases). Trimming shortened V by 5 bases and J by 7 bases, and 12 bases separated the two germline ends. The length of the CDR3 is 13 residues. In germline, CDR1 is WNHNN, CDR2 SYGVQD (reference sequence). CDR3 in amino acids: CASSYRVDQPQHF. CDR3 nucleotides: TGCGCCAGCAGTTACAGGGTGGACCAGCCCCAGCATTTT.